This T cell receptor (beta chain) was documented in a study of shared clonotypes between healthy human individuals. Germline V gene sequence: CDR1 SGHVS, CDR2 FQNEAQ. CDR3 length equals 16 residues. The trim removed 4 bases at V and 4 bases at J, leaving 8 bases unmatched. Clones were sequenced by immunoSEQ multiplex PCR, and TCRdb holds only the in-frame ones, with some missing. The repertoire includes around 2,100,000 clones, 85% to 95% of them detected once, and under 1.5% sits in the top ten. Terminally differentiated effector memory CD45RA+ cells were excluded from the naive CD8 cells, which were CD45RO-negative and positively selected for CCR7.

This chain connects TRBV7-8 to TRBJ2-1; TRBD2 matches at 9 bases. The sequenced sample was naive CD8+ T cells sorted from blood. The TCR originated in a man younger than 35 in good health. The CDR3 is CASSYRLAGFYNEQFF. The CDR3 DNA follows: TGTGCCAGCAGCTATCGCCTAGCGGGGTTTTACAATGAGCAGTTCTTC.